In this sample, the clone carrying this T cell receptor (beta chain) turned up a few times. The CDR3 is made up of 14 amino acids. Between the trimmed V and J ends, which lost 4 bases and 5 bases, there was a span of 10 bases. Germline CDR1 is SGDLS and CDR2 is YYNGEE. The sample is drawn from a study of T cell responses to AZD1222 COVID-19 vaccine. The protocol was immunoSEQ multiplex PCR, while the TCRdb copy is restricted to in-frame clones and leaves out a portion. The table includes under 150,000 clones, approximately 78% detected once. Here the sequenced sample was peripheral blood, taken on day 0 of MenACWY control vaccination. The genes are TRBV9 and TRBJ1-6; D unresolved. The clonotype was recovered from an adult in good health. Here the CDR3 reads CASSLRGHNSPLHF. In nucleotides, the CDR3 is TGTGCCAGCAGCTTACGGGGTCATAATTCACCCCTCCACTTT.